Sequencing of this TCR beta chain was carried out in a study of OX40 agonist ivuxolimab in advanced cancers. Profiling relied on immunoSEQ multiplex PCR, and the TCRdb table lists in-frame clones only, not all of them. This sample has roughly 82,000 clones, with 80% to 90% found just once. This sequence originates from an adult with an advanced solid tumor such as melanoma, head and neck, liver or kidney cancer. The sequencing here drew on CD4+ or CD8+ T cells sorted from blood, taken in a trial of the OX40 agonist ivuxolimab.

The CDR3 nucleotides are TGCGCCAGCAGCTTGGGACAGACCAAGGATGAAGCTTTCTTT. Amino acid sequence: CASSLGQTKDEAFF. The chain joins TRBV5-1 to TRBJ1-1; D is perhaps TRBD1 (5 bases). CDR1 and CDR2 from the germline V gene are SGHRS and YFSETQ. The CDR3 is 14 residues long. V dropped 0 bases and J dropped 7 bases, with 13 bases sitting between them. The whole variable domain, filled in from reference TRBV5-1 and TRBJ1-1, reads KAGVTQTPRYLIKTRGQQVTLSCSPISGHRSVSWYQQTPGQGLQFLFEYFSETQRNKGNFPGRFSGRQFSNSRSEMNVSTLELGDSALYLCASSLGQTKDEAFFGQGTRLTVV.